This passage covers 15 T cell receptor beta chains from one sample sequenced in a study of blood T cell repertoires in COVID-19 (dated by TCRdb to about 2020). The protocol used for the library was the immunoSEQ multiplex PCR assay. The table was pulled from immuneACCESS by TCRdb, which kept in-frame rearrangements only. Such tables lose some clones; where checked, under half of the loss comes from unresolved V genes, and the rest has no known cause. The sample table contains around 290,000 clones; only one count was recorded for over 75% of them. Around 1.1% of the sample lies in the top ten. The sequenced sample was PBMCs or T cells enriched from blood (not recorded which). Source of these receptors: a woman aged 25-40 years who had recovered from COVID-19.

The chain carries TRBV10-3 and TRBJ2-5; TRBD2 matches 11 bases. V lost 3 bases, J lost 2 bases, and 5 bases stayed unmatched. Germline loops: CDR1 ENHRY, CDR2 SYGVKD. This CDR3 comprises 16 residues. CDR3 loop: CAISEPRLAGQETQYF. The CDR3 nucleotides read TGTGCCATCAGTGAACCCAGACTAGCGGGGCAAGAGACCCAGTACTTC.

The V gene is TRBV9, the J gene TRBJ2-1; 8 bases match TRBD2. CDR1 and CDR2 from the germline V gene are SGDLS and YYNGEE. The length of the CDR3 is 17 residues. Trimming cost V 2 bases and J 7 bases; bases outside gene matches: 14. The CDR3 DNA sequence: TGTGCCAGCAGCGTTTTCCCAGCGGGAGTGGGGGGGAATGAGCAGTTCTTC. Amino acid sequence: CASSVFPAGVGGNEQFF.

This chain links TRBV7-2 with TRBJ2-1, with TRBD1 matching 9 bases. The trim removed 5 bases at V and 2 bases at J, leaving 10 bases unmatched. CDR3 length equals 17 residues. The V gene's germline CDR1 is SGHTA and CDR2 FQGNSA. For the CDR3, the DNA is TGTGCCAGCAGCAAAACCTCCGGGACAGGGCCCTACAATGAGCAGTTCTTC. Its translation is CASSKTSGTGPYNEQFF.

The chain joins TRBV29-1 to TRBJ1-3, with TRBD1 matching 7 bases. The V gene's germline CDR1 is SQVTM and CDR2 ANQGSEA. The CDR3 is 16 amino acids. V lost 6 bases and J lost 0; bases outside the gene matches: 11. CDR3 protein: CSVVPGRGLSGNTIYF. CDR3 bases: TGCAGCGTCGTTCCCGGAAGGGGGCTCTCTGGAAACACCATATATTTT.

The chain uses TRBV30 and TRBJ1-3, with unresolved D. Trimming stripped 0 bases from V and 4 bases from J, with 10 bases between. The CDR3 totals 14 residues. Germline lookup yields CDR1 GTSNPN and CDR2 SVGIG (reference sequence). The CDR3 DNA follows: TGTGCCTGGAGTGTCCGGGATACCGGAAACACCATATATTTT. This gives the protein CAWSVRDTGNTIYF.

The chain is built from TRBV7-3 and TRBJ2-1; D is possibly TRBD2 (6 bases). The V end lost 5 bases, the J end lost 7 bases, and 21 bases lay between the germline ends. The CDR3 covers 16 residues. The germline V gene has CDR1 SGHTA and CDR2 FQGTGA. The chain's CDR3 is CASSPSGGPGRNEQFF. DNA for the CDR3: TGTGCCAGCAGCCCATCTGGAGGGCCGGGTAGGAATGAGCAGTTCTTC. Using reference TRBV7-3 and TRBJ2-1 for the parts outside the CDR3, the full variable domain is GAGVSQTPSNKVTEKGKYVELRCDPISGHTALYWYRQSLGQGPEFLIYFQGTGAADDSGLPNDRFFAVRPEGSVSTLKIQRTERGDSAVYLCASSPSGGPGRNEQFFGPGTRLTVL.

The V call is TRBV4-2, the J call TRBJ1-1; perhaps TRBD1 as D (5 bases). The CDR3 extends over 15 amino acids. Germline loops: CDR1 LGHNA, CDR2 YNFKEQ. Trimming left V 2 bases short and J 7 bases short, with 17 bases between. The CDR3 spells CASSQHNGLDSEAFF. The CDR3 coding sequence is TGTGCCAGCAGCCAACACAACGGGCTAGACAGTGAAGCTTTCTTT.

The chain joins TRBV7-6 to TRBJ2-3; TRBD1 matches at 8 bases. In germline, CDR1 is SGHVS, CDR2 FNYEAQ. The CDR3 sequence is 18 residues long. Germline trimming cut 5 bases from V and 4 bases from J; bases unmatched to any gene: 17. Written as DNA, the CDR3 is TGTGCCAGCAGCCGAATCGGACAGGGAAGAAAAAAGGCAGATACGCAGTATTTT. Protein product: CASSRIGQGRKKADTQYF.

The chain carries TRBV5-6 and TRBJ2-3; TRBD2 matches 11 bases. Germline values: CDR1 SGHDT, CDR2 YYEEEE. The CDR3 totals 16 residues. V trimming: 4 bases; J trimming: 5 bases; junction bases outside the gene matches: 9. In DNA, the CDR3 is TGTGCCAGCAGCCCCGATAGCGGGAGGGCCGGAGATACGCAGTATTTT. As protein: CASSPDSGRAGDTQYF.

J is TRBJ2-7 and V is TRBV4-3; perhaps TRBD2 as D (5 bases). The germline CDR1 and CDR2 sequences are LGHNA and YSLEER. The CDR3 loop spans 14 amino acids. V was pared by 2 bases and J by 5 bases, with 13 bases between. The CDR3 sequence is CASSQSYGGDEQYF. The CDR3 DNA follows: TGCGCCAGCAGCCAATCCTACGGAGGCGACGAGCAGTACTTC.

The CDR3 reads CANRQGNEQYF. DNA of the CDR3: TGTGCCAACCGACAGGGGAACGAGCAGTACTTC. The rearrangement joins TRBV19 to TRBJ2-7; 8 nucleotides line up with TRBD1. The CDR3 is made up of 11 amino acids. The V segment lost 10 bases and the J segment 5 bases; nucleotides outside the gene matches: 4. Germline loops: CDR1 LNHDA, CDR2 SQIVND (reference sequence).

The rearrangement links TRBV9 to TRBJ2-2, with 13 bases lining up with TRBD2. The CDR3 spans 17 residues. The germline V gene has CDR1 SGDLS and CDR2 YYNGEE. Germline trimming cut 4 bases from V and 4 bases from J; bases unmatched to any gene: 7. The CDR3 DNA is TGTGCCAGCAGCCCCCGGACTAGCGGGAGTTTCACCGGGGAGCTGTTTTTT. Its translation is CASSPRTSGSFTGELFF.

The chain has TRBV5-4 and TRBJ1-2; D possibly corresponds to TRBD1 (5 bases). The V gene's germline CDR1 is SGHNT and CDR2 YYREEE (reference sequence). CDR3 length equals 14 residues. V lost 3 bases and J 4 bases, leaving 13 bases between the germline ends. The DNA for the CDR3 is TGTGCCAGCAGCTCGGGGGGGTCGAGCTATGGCTACACCTTC. This codes for CASSSGGSSYGYTF.

The J gene is TRBJ1-5, the V gene TRBV18; D ambiguous. This CDR3 has 14 amino acids. Germline lookup yields CDR1 KGHSH and CDR2 LQKENI. Trimming removed 1 base at V and 0 bases at J, with 4 bases between. Here the CDR3 reads CASSPRASNQPQHF. The DNA of the CDR3 is TGTGCCAGCTCACCACGAGCTAGCAATCAGCCCCAGCATTTT.

V is TRBV3-1 (or the pseudogene TRBV3-2) and J is TRBJ2-2; 9 bases are shared with TRBD2. The germline CDR1 and CDR2 sequences are LGHDT and YNNKEL (reference sequence). The CDR3 consists of 17 residues. V shed 1 base and J 4 bases; nucleotides not matched to a gene: 7. The CDR3 loop reads CASSQAHSGSPTGELFF. The CDR3 bases are TGTGCCAGCAGCCAAGCACATAGCGGGAGCCCCACCGGGGAGCTGTTTTTT.